Included here is one T cell receptor beta chain sequence, with context. This specimen comes from a study of T cell responses to AZD1222 COVID-19 vaccine. The V segment lost 5 bases and the J segment 8 bases; nucleotides outside the gene matches: 12. This CDR3 spans 15 amino acids. CDR1 and CDR2 from the germline V gene are SGHTA and FQGTGA. The assay was immunoSEQ multiplex PCR, and TCRdb's table has in-frame clones only and misses some. The sample lists some 120,000 clones, 88% occurring once. Material: peripheral blood, obtained on day 0 of AZD1222 vaccination. This clonotype originated in an adult in good health. The chain is built from TRBV7-3 and TRBJ2-1; 7 bases are a match to TRBD2. CDR3 DNA: TGTGCCAGCAGCCCCCAGGCGACTAGCCTCCATGAGCAGTTCTTC. This codes for CASSPQATSLHEQFF.